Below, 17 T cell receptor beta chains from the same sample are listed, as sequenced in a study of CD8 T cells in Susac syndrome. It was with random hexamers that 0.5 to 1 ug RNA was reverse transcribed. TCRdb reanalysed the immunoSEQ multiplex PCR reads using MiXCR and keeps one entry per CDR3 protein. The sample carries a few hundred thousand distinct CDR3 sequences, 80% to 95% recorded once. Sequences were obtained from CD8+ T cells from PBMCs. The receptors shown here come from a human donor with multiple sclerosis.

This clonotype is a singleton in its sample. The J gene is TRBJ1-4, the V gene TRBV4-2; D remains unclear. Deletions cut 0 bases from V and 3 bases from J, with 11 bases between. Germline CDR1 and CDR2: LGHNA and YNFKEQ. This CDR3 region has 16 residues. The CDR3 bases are TGTGCCAGCAGCCAAGACGGTAGGACCGCTAATGAAAAACTGTTTTTT. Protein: CASSQDGRTANEKLFF.

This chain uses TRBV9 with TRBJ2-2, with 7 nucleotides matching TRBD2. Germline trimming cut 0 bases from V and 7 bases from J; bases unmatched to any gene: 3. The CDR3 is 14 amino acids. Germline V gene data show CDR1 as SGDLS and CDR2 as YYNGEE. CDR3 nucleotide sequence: TGTGCCAGCAGCGTAGCTTCGGGGGGCGGGGAGCTGTTTTTT. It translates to CASSVASGGGELFF. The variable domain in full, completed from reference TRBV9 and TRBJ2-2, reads DSGVTQTPKHLITATGQRVTLRCSPRSGDLSVYWYQQSLDQGLQFLIQYYNGEERAKGNILERFSAQQFPDLHSELNLSSLELGDSALYFCASSVASGGGELFFGEGSRLTVL.

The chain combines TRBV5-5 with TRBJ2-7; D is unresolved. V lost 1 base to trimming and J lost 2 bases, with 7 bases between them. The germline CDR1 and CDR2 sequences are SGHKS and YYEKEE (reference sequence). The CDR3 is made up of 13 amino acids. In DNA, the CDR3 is TGTGCCAGCAGCTTGTCCCCAACCTACGAGCAGTACTTC. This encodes CASSLSPTYEQYF.

The CDR3 bases are TGTGCCAGCAGTGGGGCCCCTCCCTACGAGCAGTACTTC. Translation gives CASSGAPPYEQYF. The chain couples TRBV6-1 to TRBJ2-7; D gene uncertain. V was clipped by 4 bases and J by 2 bases, with 9 bases between them. Per germline, CDR1 MNHNS and CDR2 SASEGT. This CDR3 contains 13 residues.

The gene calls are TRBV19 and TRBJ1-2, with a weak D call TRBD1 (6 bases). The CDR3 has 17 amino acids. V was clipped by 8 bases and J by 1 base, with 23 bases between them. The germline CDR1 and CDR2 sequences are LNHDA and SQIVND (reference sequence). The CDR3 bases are TGTGCCAGTTACGGGCCTTCTTCAGGGGAGGATAACTATGGCTACACCTTC. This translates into CASYGPSSGEDNYGYTF.

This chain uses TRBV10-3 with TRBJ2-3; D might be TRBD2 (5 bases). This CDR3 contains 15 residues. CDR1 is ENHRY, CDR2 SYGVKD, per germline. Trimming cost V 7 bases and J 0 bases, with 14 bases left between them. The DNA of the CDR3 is TGTGCCATCACTAGGCGGGCCGGAAGCACAGATACGCAGTATTTT. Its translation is CAITRRAGSTDTQYF.

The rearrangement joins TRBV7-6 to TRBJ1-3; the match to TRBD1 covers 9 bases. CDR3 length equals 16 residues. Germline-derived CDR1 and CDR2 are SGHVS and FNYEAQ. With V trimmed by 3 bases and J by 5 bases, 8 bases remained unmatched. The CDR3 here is CASSFDTGGDRNTIYF. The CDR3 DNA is TGTGCCAGCAGCTTCGACACAGGGGGCGACCGAAACACCATATATTTT.

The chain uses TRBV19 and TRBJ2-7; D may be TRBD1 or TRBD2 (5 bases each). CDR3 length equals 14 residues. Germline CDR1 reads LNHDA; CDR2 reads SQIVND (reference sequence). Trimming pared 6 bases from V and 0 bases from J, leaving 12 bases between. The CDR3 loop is CASRDGAGSYEQYF. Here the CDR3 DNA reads TGTGCCAGTAGAGACGGGGCCGGCTCCTACGAGCAGTACTTC.

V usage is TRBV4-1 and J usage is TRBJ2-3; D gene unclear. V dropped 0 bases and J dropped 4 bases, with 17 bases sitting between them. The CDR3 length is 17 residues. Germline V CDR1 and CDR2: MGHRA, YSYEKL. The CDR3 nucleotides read TGCGCCAGCAGCCAAGATCCCCCACCAGAGTTGGCAGATACGCAGTATTTT. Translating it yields CASSQDPPPELADTQYF.

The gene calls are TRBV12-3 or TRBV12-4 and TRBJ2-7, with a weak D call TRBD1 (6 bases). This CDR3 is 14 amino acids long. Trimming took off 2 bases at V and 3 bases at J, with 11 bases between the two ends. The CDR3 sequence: CASSLPTGYYEQYF. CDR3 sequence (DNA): TGTGCCAGCAGTTTACCGACAGGTTACTACGAGCAGTACTTC.

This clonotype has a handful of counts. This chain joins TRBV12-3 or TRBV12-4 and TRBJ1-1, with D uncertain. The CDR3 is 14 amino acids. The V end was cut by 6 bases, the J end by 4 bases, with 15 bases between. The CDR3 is CASSRTPSGTEAFF. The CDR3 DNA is TGTGCCAGCAGCCGAACCCCCTCGGGCACTGAAGCTTTCTTT.

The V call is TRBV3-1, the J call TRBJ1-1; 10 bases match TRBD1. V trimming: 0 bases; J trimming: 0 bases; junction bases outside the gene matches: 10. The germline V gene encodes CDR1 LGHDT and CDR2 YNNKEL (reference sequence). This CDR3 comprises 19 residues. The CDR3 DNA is TGTGCCAGCAGCCAAGATATTCTCGGACAGGGGGTGTTGAACACTGAAGCTTTCTTT. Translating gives CASSQDILGQGVLNTEAFF.

The CDR3: CASSQEDGGLAYHNEQYF. The CDR3 DNA reads TGCGCCAGCAGCCAAGAGGACGGAGGACTAGCGTATCACAACGAGCAGTACTTC. The genes are TRBV4-1 and TRBJ2-7; 9 nucleotides align to TRBD2. This CDR3 has 18 amino acids. V gave up 0 bases and J gave up 5 bases; unmatched junction bases: 14. Germline V CDR1 and CDR2: MGHRA, YSYEKL.

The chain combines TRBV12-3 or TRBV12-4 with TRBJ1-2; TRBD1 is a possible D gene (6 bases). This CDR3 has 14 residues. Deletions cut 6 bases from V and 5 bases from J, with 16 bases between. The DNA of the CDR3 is TGTGCCAGCAGCCTACAGGGACTAGGGTATGGCTACACCTTC. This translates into CASSLQGLGYGYTF.

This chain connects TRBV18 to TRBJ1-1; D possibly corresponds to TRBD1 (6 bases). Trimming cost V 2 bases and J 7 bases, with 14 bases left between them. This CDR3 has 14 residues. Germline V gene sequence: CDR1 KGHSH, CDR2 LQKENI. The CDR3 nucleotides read TGTGCCAGCTCACCAGGGGAAACAGGGTATGAAGCTTTCTTT. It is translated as CASSPGETGYEAFF. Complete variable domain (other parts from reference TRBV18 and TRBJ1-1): NAGVMQNPRHLVRRRGQEARLRCSPMKGHSHVYWYRQLPEEGLKFMVYLQKENIIDESGMPKERFSAEFPKEGPSILRIQQVVRGDSAAYFCASSPGETGYEAFFGQGTRLTVV.

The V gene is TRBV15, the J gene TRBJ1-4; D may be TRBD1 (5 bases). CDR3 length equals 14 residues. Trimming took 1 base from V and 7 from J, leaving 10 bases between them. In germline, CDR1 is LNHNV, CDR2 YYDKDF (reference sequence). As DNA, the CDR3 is TGTGCCACCAGCAGAGCTAGGGGTGCTGAAAAACTGTTTTTT. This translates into CATSRARGAEKLFF.

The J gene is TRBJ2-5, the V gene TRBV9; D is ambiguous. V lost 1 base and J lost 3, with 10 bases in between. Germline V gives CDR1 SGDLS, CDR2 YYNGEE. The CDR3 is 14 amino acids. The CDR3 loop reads CASSVLGLEETQYF. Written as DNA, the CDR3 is TGTGCCAGCAGCGTACTGGGGTTGGAAGAGACCCAGTACTTC.